This T cell receptor beta chain comes out of a study of Graves' ophthalmopathy and Graves' hyperthyroidism. Amplifying from RNA transcripts, the study obtained TCR beta CDR3 regions. An initial RT-PCR round employing HTBI primers preceded a second-round multiplex PCR. TCRdb re-analysed the multiplex PCR reads in MiXCR, keeping a single row per CDR3 protein. The table shows 680,000 or so distinct CDR3 sequences, with about 20% occurring only once. In this sample, this clonotype turned up many times. The CDR3 has 14 amino acids. The germline V and J ends were trimmed by 4 bases and 5 bases, with 14 bases remaining between them.

The sequencing sample was made of peripheral blood. The receptor comes from a young woman with stable Graves' hyperthyroidism. Some clones in this sample may be carry-over from other donors' samples. The J gene is TRBJ2-5, the V gene TRBV12-3 or TRBV12-4; a possible D gene is TRBD2 (5 bases). Written as DNA, the CDR3 is TGTGCCAGCAGTTCCCAGCCGGGGTCGGAGACCCAGTACTTC. Protein sequence: CASSSQPGSETQYF.